This T cell receptor beta chain emerged from a study of Ad26.COV2.S vaccination and SARS-CoV-2 variants. Study outcomes and limitations: The TCR breadth and depth analyses may have produced an underestimate of total T cell responses.

The table came from immunoSEQ multiplex PCR; TCRdb's copy has only in-frame clones and leaves some out. The repertoire holds approximately 460,000 clones, with about nine tenths as singletons. Trimming took 8 bases from V and 2 from J; bases not matched to a gene: 11. Germline V gene lookup returns CDR1 MDHEN and CDR2 SYDVKM. The CDR3 covers 15 residues. Treatment of the sample: approximately 18 received Ad26.COV2.S at low or high dose, single or two shots; roughly five received placebo; per-sample allocation not given. The study sampled participants on day 63 after the first vaccine or placebo injection. For this clone: The antigen is undetermined.

The chain uses TRBV28 and TRBJ1-2, with TRBD1 matching 7 bases. The sample in question was peripheral blood, obtained in a trial of Ad26.COV2.S vaccine versus placebo. This TCR came from a person between 18 and 65 years old who received the Ad26.COV2.S COVID-19 vaccine or a placebo. In DNA form, the CDR3 reads TGTGCCAGCGCAAGACAGGGTTCTCTAAACTATGGCTACACCTTC. This encodes CASARQGSLNYGYTF.